One and the same sample provided the 24 T cell receptor beta chains below, sequenced in a study of radiotherapy plus CTLA-4 blockade in lung cancer. TCRdb's table, derived via immunoSEQ multiplex PCR, lists solely in-frame clones and lacks some. The table shows about 30,000 clones, with around 80% occurring only once. The material was peripheral blood, obtained from a patient treated with radiotherapy plus ipilimumab. These receptors originate from a human donor with non-small cell lung cancer that progressed on radiotherapy plus ipilimumab.

The genes are TRBV21-1 and TRBJ2-3; the D call TRBD1 from the table was never checked on the DNA. TRBV21-1 is listed as a pseudogene. The CDR3 totals 14 residues. CDR3 protein: CASSKGQGPDTQYF. The CDR3 nucleotides read TGTGCCAGCAGCAAAGGACAGGGGCCAGATACGCAGTATTTT.

This chain connects TRBV10-3 to TRBJ1-1, with D possibly TRBD1 on 6 matching bases. The germline gives CDR1 ENHRY, CDR2 SYGVKD. The CDR3 spans 14 residues. With 10 bases removed from V and 0 bases from J, the gap between germline ends came to 15 bases. CDR3 coding DNA: TGTGCCACCGAGACAGGAGCCCTGAACACTGAAGCTTTCTTT. Encoded protein: CATETGALNTEAFF.

The V gene is TRBV11-3, the J gene TRBJ2-2, with 7 bases matching TRBD1. There are 14 residues in the CDR3. Germline trimming cut 5 bases from V and 6 bases from J; bases unmatched to any gene: 6. CDR1 SGHNT and CDR2 YENEEA come from the germline V gene. DNA of the CDR3: TGTGCCAGCAGCATCAGGGACAGTCCCGGGGAGCTGTTTTTT. It codes for CASSIRDSPGELFF.

A single count supports this clone. The CDR3 bases are TGTGCCAGTAGTCCTAGAGGCACTAGCAATCAGCCCCAGCATTTT. It encodes CASSPRGTSNQPQHF. The rearrangement joins TRBV19 to TRBJ1-5, with D unresolved. From germline, CDR1 is LNHDA and CDR2 SQIVND (reference sequence). The CDR3 extends over 15 amino acids. V lost 5 bases to trimming and J lost 0 bases, with 11 bases between them.

The rearrangement links TRBV9 to TRBJ2-1, with D possibly being TRBD1 or TRBD2 (5 bases each). Germline CDR1 and CDR2: SGDLS and YYNGEE. Trimming stripped 4 bases from V and 5 bases from J, with 13 bases between. The CDR3 is 14 residues long. The CDR3 here is CASSPWDGDNEQFF. The CDR3, as DNA: TGTGCCAGCAGCCCCTGGGACGGGGACAATGAGCAGTTCTTC. Combining the CDR3 with reference TRBV9 and TRBJ2-1 gives the whole variable domain DSGVTQTPKHLITATGQRVTLRCSPRSGDLSVYWYQQSLDQGLQFLIQYYNGEERAKGNILERFSAQQFPDLHSELNLSSLELGDSALYFCASSPWDGDNEQFFGPGTRLTVL.

The chain carries TRBV30 and TRBJ1-5; D is undetermined. V lost 2 bases and J 8 bases, leaving 13 bases between the germline ends. This CDR3 is 13 amino acids long. CDR1 is GTSNPN and CDR2 is SVGIG in the germline V gene (reference sequence). The CDR3 spells CAWSRTAAEPQHF. As DNA, the CDR3 is TGTGCCTGGAGTAGAACGGCCGCAGAGCCCCAGCATTTT.

As concerns this clone: The sample carries other DNA sequences with the same CDR3. The chain has TRBV7-3 and TRBJ1-1; the D is unclear. This CDR3 region has 13 residues. Looked up from germline, CDR1 is SGHTA and CDR2 is FQGTGA. Trimming pared 3 bases from V and 2 bases from J, leaving 7 bases between. The CDR3 spells CASSLTGNTEAFF. CDR3 bases: TGTGCCAGCAGCTTGACGGGAAACACTGAAGCTTTCTTT. Full variable domain (outside the CDR3, taken from reference TRBV7-3 and TRBJ1-1): GAGVSQTPSNKVTEKGKYVELRCDPISGHTALYWYRQSLGQGPEFLIYFQGTGAADDSGLPNDRFFAVRPEGSVSTLKIQRTERGDSAVYLCASSLTGNTEAFFGQGTRLTVV.

V gene TRBV4-2 combines with J gene TRBJ2-7, with 7 bases lining up with TRBD2. CDR3 length: 15 amino acids. Germline CDR1 reads LGHNA; CDR2 reads YNFKEQ. The junction had 6 bases not matched to a gene; V was cut back by 0 bases and J by 4 bases. The CDR3: CASSQEVGGSYEQYF. CDR3 DNA sequence: TGTGCCAGCAGCCAAGAAGTCGGGGGGTCGTACGAGCAGTACTTC.

The chain has TRBV29-1 and TRBJ1-2; 8 bases align to TRBD1. V lost 6 bases to trimming and J lost 7 bases; unmatched junction nucleotides: 10. The CDR3 length is 13 residues. Germline-derived CDR1 and CDR2 are SQVTM and ANQGSEA. CDR3 DNA: TGCAGCGTCCTACAGGGGGATCGTGGTGGCTACACCTTC. The encoded protein is CSVLQGDRGGYTF.

The genes are TRBV19 and TRBJ2-7; a possible D gene is TRBD1 (6 bases). V dropped 3 bases and J dropped 0 bases, with 9 bases sitting between them. This CDR3 spans 14 amino acids. Germline CDR1 and CDR2: LNHDA and SQIVND (reference sequence). The CDR3 coding sequence is TGTGCCAGTAGTATGCAGGGGCTCTCCTACGAGCAGTACTTC. This sequence encodes CASSMQGLSYEQYF.

The CDR3 DNA is TGTGCCAGCAGCTTCGGACACGCTCGCTTGGGGGACCCTGAAGCTTTCTTT. The encoded protein is CASSFGHARLGDPEAFF. This chain connects TRBV7-9 to TRBJ1-1; D is perhaps TRBD1 (5 bases). Trimming shortened V by 3 bases and J by 6 bases, and 23 bases separated the two germline ends. Germline lookup yields CDR1 SEHNR and CDR2 FQNEAQ (reference sequence). The CDR3 has 17 amino acids.

This chain uses TRBV5-1 with TRBJ1-1, with TRBD1 matching 8 bases. The CDR3 contains 17 residues. Losses at the gene ends were 4 bases for V and 0 bases for J; bases not matched to a gene: 11. Germline loops: CDR1 SGHRS, CDR2 YFSETQ. CDR3 coding DNA: TGCGCCAGCAGCCAAGGCGTGGCAGGGGGCATGAACACTGAAGCTTTCTTT. Its protein is CASSQGVAGGMNTEAFF.

V is TRBV7-9 and J is TRBJ2-2, with 7 bases matching TRBD1. The V gene's germline CDR1 is SEHNR and CDR2 FQNEAQ (reference sequence). The V gene end was trimmed by 3 bases and the J gene end by 4 bases; junction bases not matched to a gene: 2. The CDR3 runs 14 residues. The CDR3 reads CASSLGQSTGELFF. CDR3 DNA sequence: TGTGCCAGCAGCTTGGGACAGTCCACCGGGGAGCTGTTTTTT. Full variable domain (remainder filled in from reference TRBV7-9 and TRBJ2-2): DTGVSQNPRHKITKRGQNVTFRCDPISEHNRLYWYRQTLGQGPEFLTYFQNEAQLEKSRLLSDRFSAERPKGSFSTLEIQRTEQGDSAMYLCASSLGQSTGELFFGEGSRLTVL.

The V call is TRBV7-8, the J call TRBJ2-7, with 10 bases that match TRBD1. CDR3 length: 14 residues. Germline-derived CDR1 and CDR2 are SGHVS and FQNEAQ. The ends lost 5 bases at V and 3 bases at J; junction bases unmatched: 4. The CDR3 DNA reads TGTGCCAGCAGCCCGGGACAGGGGATCTACGAGCAGTACTTC. Translation: CASSPGQGIYEQYF. Complete variable domain (other parts from reference TRBV7-8 and TRBJ2-7): GAGVSQSPRYKVAKRGQDVALRCDPISGHVSLFWYQQALGQGPEFLTYFQNEAQLDKSGLPSDRFFAERPEGSVSTLKIQRTQQEDSAVYLCASSPGQGIYEQYFGPGTRLTVT.

The chain carries TRBV6-4 and TRBJ2-1, with 7 bases lining up with TRBD2. CDR1 MRHNA and CDR2 SNTAGT come from the germline V gene. With V trimmed by 3 bases and J by 5 bases, 1 base remained unmatched. CDR3 length: 13 amino acids. The CDR3 DNA is TGTGCCAGCAGTGAGGGGACTAACAATGAGCAGTTCTTC. It codes for CASSEGTNNEQFF.

The chain links TRBV2 to TRBJ2-3, with 8 bases that match TRBD1. The CDR3 runs to 16 residues. Germline assignment: CDR1 SNHLY and CDR2 FYNNEI. Germline trimming cut 4 bases from V and 2 bases from J; bases unmatched to any gene: 8. The CDR3 DNA is TGTGCCAGCAGTGGGGTCGGGACAGGACCCACAGATACGCAGTATTTT. This codes for CASSGVGTGPTDTQYF.

The chain carries TRBV7-9 and TRBJ2-6; 9 bases align to TRBD1. CDR3 length: 17 residues. Germline loops: CDR1 SEHNR, CDR2 FQNEAQ (reference sequence). With 3 bases clipped from V and 3 bases from J, the junction kept 6 bases outside the gene matches. The CDR3 DNA is TGTGCCAGCAGCTTCGGACAGGGGCTGAGTGGGGCCAACGTCCTGACTTTC. Amino acid sequence: CASSFGQGLSGANVLTF.

The CDR3 here is CASRGDRGRNTGELFF. Here the CDR3 DNA reads TGTGCCAGCAGGGGGGACAGGGGACGGAACACCGGGGAGCTGTTTTTT. This sequence joins TRBV5-4 and TRBJ2-2; 10 nucleotides line up with TRBD1. Germline V CDR1 and CDR2: SGHNT, YYREEE (reference sequence). J gave up 1 base and V 5 bases, and 5 bases lay outside the gene matches. This CDR3 contains 16 residues.

This clone is a singleton in its sample. The chain uses TRBV6-1 and TRBJ2-1; 14 bases fit TRBD2. V dropped 6 bases and J dropped 6; count of bases not matched to a gene: 4. The CDR3 extends over 15 amino acids. Looked up from germline, CDR1 is MNHNS and CDR2 is SASEGT. The CDR3 bases are TGTGCCAGCAGGTTGACTAGCGGGGGGGCCAATGAGCAGTTCTTC. As protein: CASRLTSGGANEQFF.

This chain connects TRBV18 to TRBJ2-2; 8 bases line up with TRBD1. This CDR3 contains 15 residues. J lost 4 bases, V lost 4 bases, and 5 bases had no gene match. Germline values: CDR1 KGHSH, CDR2 LQKENI. CDR3 sequence: CASSLYRGSTGELFF. CDR3 coding DNA: TGTGCCAGCTCACTGTACAGGGGGAGCACCGGGGAGCTGTTTTTT.

This sequence joins TRBV11-2 and TRBJ2-7; D is uncertain. Looked up from germline, CDR1 is SGHAT and CDR2 is FQNNGV. CDR3 length equals 13 residues. Trimming pared 3 bases from V and 2 bases from J, leaving 8 bases between. This chain's CDR3 is CASSLGITYEQYF. The CDR3 coding sequence is TGTGCCAGCAGCTTGGGGATTACCTACGAGCAGTACTTC.

This chain joins TRBV4-2 and TRBJ1-1; D possibly corresponds to TRBD1 (6 bases). Germline CDR1 is LGHNA and CDR2 is YNFKEQ. Trimming shortened V by 0 bases and J by 5 bases, and 7 bases separated the two germline ends. The CDR3 totals 13 residues. CDR3 residues: CASSQERGTEAFF. In nucleotides, the CDR3 is TGTGCCAGCAGCCAAGAGAGGGGGACTGAAGCTTTCTTT.

The CDR3 DNA reads as TGTGCCAGCAGTTTTGGACAGACTTACAATGAGCAGTTCTTC. This encodes CASSFGQTYNEQFF. The chain employs TRBV25-1 and TRBJ2-1; perhaps TRBD1 as D (6 bases). The CDR3 contains 14 residues. Per the germline V gene, CDR1 is MGHDK and CDR2 is SYGVNS. Trimming left V 5 bases short and J 4 bases short, with 12 bases between.

This clone has just one count. V is TRBV18 and J is TRBJ2-5; D gene uncertain. Germline loops: CDR1 KGHSH, CDR2 LQKENI. This CDR3 has 14 amino acids. V was clipped by 3 bases and J by 2 bases, with 10 bases between them. Here the CDR3 reads CASSPGQGQETQYF. Here the CDR3 DNA reads TGTGCCAGCTCACCTGGGCAAGGGCAAGAGACCCAGTACTTC. The variable domain in full, with the rest retrieved from reference TRBV18 and TRBJ2-5, is NAGVMQNPRHLVRRRGQEARLRCSPMKGHSHVYWYRQLPEEGLKFMVYLQKENIIDESGMPKERFSAEFPKEGPSILRIQQVVRGDSAAYFCASSPGQGQETQYFGPGTRLLVL.